The entry that follows covers one TCR beta chain sequence. The data were obtained in a study of blood T cell repertoires in COVID-19. Study information: Material from acute and convalescent COVID-19 was sourced from the United States, Italy and Spain. PBMCs, B-cell-depleted T cells, or T cells were the source of the cDNA or gDNA that made up the material.

As handled by the study authors: Amplified reference gene primers provided the basis for estimating nucleated cell counts. Sequenced by immunoSEQ multiplex PCR; TCRdb stores in-frame clones only, minus some. V, J and clone size are those of that table, while D and trimming were read from the DNA. The repertoire holds some 80,000 clones, with 85% to 90% as singletons. Trimming at V came to 2 bases and at J to 2 bases, leaving 1 base not matched to a gene. Germline-derived CDR1 and CDR2 are KGHDR and SFDVKD. The CDR3 is 14 amino acids. The chain couples TRBV24-1 to TRBJ2-7; 8 bases map to TRBD1. Specimen: peripheral blood. The TCR originated in a woman older than 75 in a cohort sampled during active or convalescent COVID-19. CDR3 sequence (DNA): TGTGCCACCAGTGATTCGGGACAGGCCTACGAGCAGTACTTC. Protein sequence: CATSDSGQAYEQYF.